A selection of T cell receptor beta chains follows, all from one sample in a study of T cells in localized non-small cell lung cancer. Here immunoSEQ multiplex PCR was the method, and the copy in TCRdb shows in-frame clones only, minus some. Here the sample spans around 130,000 clones, approximately 88% being singletons. The sample was peripheral blood, taken before any cancer treatment. Receptors originate from a female donor of 60 years or more with stage I lung adenocarcinoma. Each CDR3 is given with its conserved first and last residue. The D gene is left open where the match is weak. The size field is filled for only some rows; it gives once, few, many or a size class.

TGCAGTGCAAGGACACTCTACGAGCAGTACTTC | CSARTLYEQYF | TRBJ2-7 | TRBV20-1 | once | .
TGTGCTAGTGGTTTGGCCTCCTATGAGCAGTTCTTC | CASGLASYEQFF | TRBJ2-1 | TRBV12-5 | . | .
TGCGCCAGCAGTGGGTCCGAAGGGAACATTCAGTACTTC | CASSGSEGNIQYF | TRBJ2-4 | TRBV10-2 | . | .
TGTGCCTGGAACCCCGGCGGGGGAAGCAATCAGCCCCAGCATTTT | CAWNPGGGSNQPQHF | TRBJ1-5 | TRBV30 | . | .
TGTGCCAGCAGTTTATTTTTCCCGAACACTGAAGCTTTCTTT | CASSLFFPNTEAFF | TRBJ1-1 | TRBV28 | . | .
TGTGCTAGCAGCAGGAGGGGGGGAATTTTCCAAGAGACCCAGTACTTC | CASSRRGGIFQETQYF | TRBJ2-5 | TRBV7-7 | . | .
TGCGCCAGCAGCTTGGGCGAGGCTCCTGGGGCCAACGTCCTGACTTTC | CASSLGEAPGANVLTF | TRBJ2-6 | TRBV5-1 | . | .
TGTGCCAGCAGTTTTAGTCCCCCTAGCTCCTACAATGAGCAGTTCTTC | CASSFSPPSSYNEQFF | TRBJ2-1 | TRBV27 | . | .
TGTGCCAGCAGCCAACCCGGGACGGGGGAGACCCAGTACTTC | CASSQPGTGETQYF | TRBJ2-5 | TRBV5-6 | . | .
TGTGCCATCAGTGCCCAAGACAGCTTCCCCCACGGCCGGACGCAGTATTTT | CAISAQDSFPHGRTQYF | TRBJ2-3 | TRBV10-3 | . | .
TGTGCCAGCAGCTTGTACCGGGATAGCAATCAGCCCCAGCATTTT | CASSLYRDSNQPQHF | TRBJ1-5 | TRBV5-5 | . | .
TGTGCCAGTAGTTACGACAGGAACTATGGCTACACCTTC | CASSYDRNYGYTF | TRBJ1-2 | TRBV19 | . | .
TGTGCCAGCCTCAGCGCAGGAGTGAACACCGGGGAGCTGTTTTTT | CASLSAGVNTGELFF | TRBJ2-2 | TRBV6-5 | . | .
TGTGCCAGCAGCCCGGGGGCGGGAGACTACAATGAGCAGTTCTTC | CASSPGAGDYNEQFF | TRBJ2-1 | TRBV7-8 | . | .
TGTGCCAGCAGCAAATCGGAGGGGGGTCCTAGCGGGAGGTACGAGCAGTACTTC | CASSKSEGGPSGRYEQYF | TRBJ2-7 | TRBV21-1 | . | .
TGTGCCAGCAGTAAGGCACCTTTGAACACTGAAGCTTTCTTT | CASSKAPLNTEAFF | TRBJ1-1 | TRBV7-9 | many | .
TGTGCCAGCAGCTCCGGGACTCCTTCCTACAATGAGCAGTTCTTC | CASSSGTPSYNEQFF | TRBJ2-1 | TRBV7-3 | . | .
TGCAGCGTTGGTGTGGCAATTCCTCAAGACAATGAGCAGTTCTTC | CSVGVAIPQDNEQFF | TRBJ2-1 | TRBV29-1 | . | .
TGTGCCAGCAAAAAGACAGGCTACTACGAGCAGTACTTC | CASKKTGYYEQYF | TRBJ2-7 | TRBV27 | . | .
TGTGCCAGCAGTGACCGTTACACTGAAGCTTTCTTT | CASSDRYTEAFF | TRBJ1-1 | TRBV25-1 | . | .
TGTGCCAGCAGTGACGGACGTGTTCAGTACTTC | CASSDGRVQYF | TRBJ2-4 | TRBV6-5 | . | .
TGTGCCAGCAGAGGGGGGAGGTGGGCCACTGAAGCTTTCTTT | CASRGGRWATEAFF | TRBJ1-1 | TRBV25-1 | . | .